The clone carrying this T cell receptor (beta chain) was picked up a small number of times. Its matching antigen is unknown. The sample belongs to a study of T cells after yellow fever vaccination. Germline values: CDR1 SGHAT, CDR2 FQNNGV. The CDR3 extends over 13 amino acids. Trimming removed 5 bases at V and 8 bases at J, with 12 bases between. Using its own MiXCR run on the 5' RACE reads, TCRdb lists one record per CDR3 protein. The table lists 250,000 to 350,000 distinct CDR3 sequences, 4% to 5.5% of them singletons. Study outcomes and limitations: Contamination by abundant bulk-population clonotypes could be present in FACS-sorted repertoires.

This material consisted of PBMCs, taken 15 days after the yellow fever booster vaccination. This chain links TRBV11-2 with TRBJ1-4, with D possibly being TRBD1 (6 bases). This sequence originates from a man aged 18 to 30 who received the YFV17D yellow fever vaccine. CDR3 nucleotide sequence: TGTGCCAGCAGCCCCGGGAGGGGGGAAAAACTGTTTTTT. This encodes CASSPGRGEKLFF.